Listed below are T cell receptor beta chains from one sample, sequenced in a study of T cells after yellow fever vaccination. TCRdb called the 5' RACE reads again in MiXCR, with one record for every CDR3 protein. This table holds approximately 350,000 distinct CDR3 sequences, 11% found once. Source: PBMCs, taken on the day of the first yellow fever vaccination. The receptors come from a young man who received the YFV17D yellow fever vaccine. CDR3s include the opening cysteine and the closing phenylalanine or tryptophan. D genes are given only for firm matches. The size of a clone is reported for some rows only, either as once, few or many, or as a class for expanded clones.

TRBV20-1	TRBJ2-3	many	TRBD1	TGCAGTGCAAACAGGGGGCTGGGCACAGATACGCAGTATTTT	CSANRGLGTDTQYF
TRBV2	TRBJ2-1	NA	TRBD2	TGTGCCAGCTTTGGGCTAGCGGGGGAAAATGAGCAGTTCTTC	CASFGLAGENEQFF
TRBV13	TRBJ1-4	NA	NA	TGTGCCAGCAGCTTGAGGGGGATAAATGAAAAACTGTTTTTT	CASSLRGINEKLFF
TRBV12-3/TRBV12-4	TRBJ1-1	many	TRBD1	TGTGCCAGCAGTGCCTACAGGGGAGTCGACACTGAAGCTTTCTTT	CASSAYRGVDTEAFF
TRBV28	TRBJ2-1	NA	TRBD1	TGTGCCAGCTATCGGCGGACAGGGACTTACAATGAGCAGTTCTTC	CASYRRTGTYNEQFF
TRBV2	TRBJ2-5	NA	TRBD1	TGTGCCACCGTACAGGGAACAGGGGGTAATGGAAAGACCCAGTACTTC	CATVQGTGGNGKTQYF
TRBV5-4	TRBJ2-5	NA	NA	TGTGCCAGCAGTTCGGGCCCGGATGGGGAGACCCAGTACTTC	CASSSGPDGETQYF
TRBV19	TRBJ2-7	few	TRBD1	TGTGCCAGTACCCCGACAGGGGTCCACGAGCAGTACTTC	CASTPTGVHEQYF
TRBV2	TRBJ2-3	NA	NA	TGTGCCAGCAGCTGGCCGGGGGGCACGCAGTATTTT	CASSWPGGTQYF
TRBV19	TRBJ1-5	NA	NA	TGTGCCAGTAGTATAAGATATCAACCCCAGCATTTT	CASSIRYQPQHF
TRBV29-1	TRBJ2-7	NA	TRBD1	TGCAGCGTTGAAGGGGACAGGGCCCACGAGCAGTACTTC	CSVEGDRAHEQYF
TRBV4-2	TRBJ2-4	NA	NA	TGTGCCAGCAGCTTGATTGCGGCCGGCGGCCAAAACATTCAGTACTTC	CASSLIAAGGQNIQYF
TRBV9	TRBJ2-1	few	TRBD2	TGTGCCAGCAGCGTAGGGCCGGGGGGGGTATACAATGAGCAGTTCTTC	CASSVGPGGVYNEQFF
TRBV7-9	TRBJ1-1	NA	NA	TGTGCCAGCAGCTTAGCAGCCACAAGGGGTGAAGCTTTCTTT	CASSLAATRGEAFF
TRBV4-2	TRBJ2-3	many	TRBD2	TGTGCCAGCAGCCCCTTGGCGGGGGACACAGATACGCAGTATTTT	CASSPLAGDTDTQYF
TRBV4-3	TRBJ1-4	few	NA	TGCGCCAGCAGCCCGAACGCCGGGGTCAAACTGTTTTTT	CASSPNAGVKLFF
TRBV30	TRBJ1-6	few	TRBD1	TGTGCCTGGACCTCATGGGACAGGGATAATTCACCCCTCCACTTT	CAWTSWDRDNSPLHF
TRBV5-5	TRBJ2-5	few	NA	TGTGCCAGCAGCTTGTTGTGGTGGGGGACCCAGTACTTC	CASSLLWWGTQYF
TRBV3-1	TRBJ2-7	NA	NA	TGTGCCAGCAGTCTGTCCTTGGGGAACGAGCAGTACTTC	CASSLSLGNEQYF
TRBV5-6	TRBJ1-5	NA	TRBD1	TGTGCCAGCAGCTTCAGGGGGGGCCCCCACTCGTATAGCAATCAGCCCCAGCATTTT	CASSFRGGPHSYSNQPQHF
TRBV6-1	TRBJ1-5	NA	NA	TGTGCCAGCAGTGAAATGAGTAGCAATCAGCCCCAGCATTTT	CASSEMSSNQPQHF
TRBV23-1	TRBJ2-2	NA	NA	TGCGCCAGCAGGGAGCCCGCGAACACCGGGGAGCTGTTTTTT	CASREPANTGELFF
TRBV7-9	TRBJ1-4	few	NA	TGTGCCAGCAGCTCCTCCGGGTCCCATGAAAAACTGTTTTTT	CASSSSGSHEKLFF
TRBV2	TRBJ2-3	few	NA	TGTGCCAGCAGTGACACGGGGGCGGTAAATACGCAGTATTTT	CASSDTGAVNTQYF